The T cell receptor beta chain under discussion was sequenced for a study of blood T cells in healthy people across ages. The CDR3 is 15 amino acids. V was shortened by 3 bases and J by 9 bases, with 20 bases between the two germline ends. The germline gives CDR1 MGHDK, CDR2 SYGVNS. PCR was performed a second time for roughly 6 to 12 cycles using a sample-barcoded 5' primer and a J-beta primer mix. TCRdb used MiXCR to reprocess the 5' RACE reads, holding one entry per CDR3 protein. The profile covers approximately 1,700,000 distinct CDR3 sequences, with around 42% appearing a single time and more than 20% taken by the ten largest.

V and J are TRBV25-1 and TRBJ1-2; D is possibly TRBD1 (5 bases). Input material: blood. The sequence derives from a human donor in good health. This chain's CDR3 is CASSDFRDGGLSYTF. The CDR3 DNA follows: TGTGCCAGCAGTGACTTCAGGGACGGGGGGTTAAGCTACACCTTC.